These 29 T cell receptor beta chains came from one sample sequenced in a study of blood T cells in healthy people across ages. Together with a sample-barcoded 5' primer, a J-beta primer mix was included in a second PCR lasting about 6 to 11 cycles. In TCRdb, the 5' RACE reads were re-called with MiXCR into one record per CDR3 protein. The table includes about 640,000 distinct CDR3 sequences, approximately 59% detected once. The sequenced sample was blood. These receptors came from a man between 60 and 75 years old in good health.

The chain recombines TRBV14 with TRBJ2-3; 8 nucleotides align to TRBD2. Germline CDR1 is SGHDN and CDR2 is FVKESK. The CDR3 covers 16 residues. V was clipped by 0 bases and J by 5 bases; unmatched bases: 7. CDR3 in DNA: TGTGCCAGCAGCCAAGATCATTCGCGGGGGGAAGATACGCAGTATTTT. Protein: CASSQDHSRGEDTQYF.

The V call is TRBV10-3, the J call TRBJ2-3; TRBD2 might be the D (6 bases). Germline V gene data show CDR1 as ENHRY and CDR2 as SYGVKD. V was shortened by 6 bases and J by 3 bases, with 10 bases between the two germline ends. The CDR3 has 13 amino acids. The CDR3 DNA reads as TGTGCCATCAGATACGGGGGTACAGATACGCAGTATTTT. Protein sequence: CAIRYGGTDTQYF.

A remark on this clonotype: Sequence at one end of the junction differs from germline and may be a read error. This rearrangement joins TRBV6-6 to TRBJ2-7, with D perhaps matching TRBD1 or TRBD2 (5 bases each). The germline CDR1 and CDR2 sequences are MNHNY and SVGAGI (reference sequence). CDR3 size: 14 residues. The CDR3 sequence is CACSYSGPAYEQYF. In DNA form, the CDR3 reads TGTGCCTGCAGTTACTCGGGGCCCGCCTACGAGCAGTACTTC.

The chain carries TRBV5-5 and TRBJ2-5, with 10 bases aligning to TRBD2. Trimming took 0 bases from V and 2 from J; bases not matched to a gene: 1. The CDR3 is 15 residues long. Per germline, CDR1 SGHKS and CDR2 YYEKEE (reference sequence). The CDR3 nucleotides read TGTGCCAGCAGCTTGGATAGCGGGGGGCAAGAGACCCAGTACTTC. This codes for CASSLDSGGQETQYF. The full variable domain, with the rest looked up from reference TRBV5-5 and TRBJ2-5, is DAGVTQSPTHLIKTRGQQVTLRCSPISGHKSVSWYQQVLGQGPQFIFQYYEKEERGRGNFPDRFSARQFPNYSSELNVNALLLGDSALYLCASSLDSGGQETQYFGPGTRLLVL.

This rearrangement joins TRBV14 to TRBJ2-5; 9 bases agree with TRBD1. Matching the DNA end better, TRBJ2-7 makes the J call doubtful. The CDR3 spans 16 residues. The V gene's germline CDR1 is SGHDN and CDR2 FVKESK. The CDR3 DNA follows: TGTGCCAGCAGCCGATATACCGGGACAGGGCCCTACGAGCAGTACTTC. Encoded protein: CASSRYTGTGPYEQYF.

This clonotype occurred a few times. V is TRBV12-3 or TRBV12-4 and J is TRBJ2-3, with 8 bases that match TRBD2. The CDR3 length is 14 residues. V was clipped by 5 bases and J by 4 bases; unmatched bases: 5. CDR3 nucleotides: TGTGCCAGCAGTCCCGGGGGGGCCTCAGATACGCAGTATTTT. Translated, it gives CASSPGGASDTQYF.

The chain recombines TRBV21-1 with TRBJ2-5. TRBV21-1 is a pseudogene segment. The CDR3 runs to 16 residues. The CDR3 region is CASSKREPSYQETQYF. CDR3 nucleotides: TGTGCCAGCAGCAAAAGGGAACCATCCTACCAAGAGACCCAGTACTTC.

V and J are TRBV29-1 and TRBJ2-3; D assignment may be TRBD1 or TRBD2 (7 bases each). The CDR3 is 15 amino acids. The germline gives CDR1 SQVTM, CDR2 ANQGSEA. V gave up 5 bases and J gave up 1 base, with 16 bases separating them. In DNA form, the CDR3 reads TGCAGCGTTACAGGGGAGGGGTCCGGCACAGATACGCAGTATTTT. Its translation is CSVTGEGSGTDTQYF.

This clonotype was observed a handful of times. The genes are TRBV3-1 and TRBJ1-1; D remains ambiguous. CDR1 is LGHDT, CDR2 YNNKEL, per germline (reference sequence). Trimming pared 0 bases from V and 8 bases from J, leaving 10 bases between. The CDR3 is 13 amino acids. This chain's CDR3 is CASSQDGGSEAFF. CDR3 sequence (DNA): TGTGCCAGCAGCCAAGATGGAGGATCCGAAGCTTTCTTT. The entire variable domain, with the rest obtained from reference TRBV3-1 and TRBJ1-1, is as follows: DTAVSQTPKYLVTQMGNDKSIKCEQNLGHDTMYWYKQDSKKFLKIMFSYNNKELIINETVPNRFSPKSPDKAHLNLHINSLELGDSAVYFCASSQDGGSEAFFGQGTRLTVV.

This clonotype was counted only a few times. The V gene is TRBV11-2, the J gene TRBJ2-1; D not resolved. V lost 3 bases and J 4 bases, leaving 10 bases between the germline ends. Germline V CDR1 and CDR2: SGHAT, FQNNGV. The CDR3 sequence is 14 residues long. The CDR3 here is CASSFLTAYNEQFF. Written as DNA, the CDR3 is TGTGCCAGCAGCTTCCTCACCGCGTACAATGAGCAGTTCTTC.

The gene calls are TRBV7-2 and TRBJ1-2; a possible D gene is TRBD1 (5 bases). The CDR3 consists of 15 residues. The V gene lost 3 bases and the J gene lost 8 bases, with 19 bases spanning the gap. Looked up from germline, CDR1 is SGHTA and CDR2 is FQGNSA. The CDR3 region is CASSFAPPGLGGYTF. CDR3 bases: TGTGCCAGCAGCTTCGCTCCACCGGGACTCGGGGGCTACACCTTC.

This chain joins TRBV28 and TRBJ2-3; the match to TRBD1 covers 9 bases. Losses at the gene ends were 6 bases for V and 5 bases for J; bases not matched to a gene: 6. The germline CDR1 and CDR2 sequences are MDHEN and SYDVKM. The CDR3 has 14 amino acids. Here the CDR3 DNA reads TGTGCCAGCAGCTGGGACAGGGTACAAGATACGCAGTATTTT. This encodes CASSWDRVQDTQYF.

This clonotype was counted many times. The DNA for the CDR3 is TGTGCCAGCCTCAGGCAGGGAGCCTACGAGCAGTACTTC. Encoded protein: CASLRQGAYEQYF. This chain connects TRBV6-6 to TRBJ2-7; D is perhaps TRBD1 or TRBD2 (5 bases each). CDR1 and CDR2 (germline): MNHNY, SVGAGI (reference sequence). The CDR3 extends over 13 amino acids. Trimming shortened V by 8 bases and J by 2 bases, and 13 bases separated the two germline ends.

The chain uses TRBV19 and TRBJ1-1, with 9 bases that match TRBD1. Germline CDR1 is LNHDA and CDR2 is SQIVND (reference sequence). V shed 8 bases and J 0 bases; nucleotides not matched to a gene: 7. The CDR3 runs to 15 residues. CDR3 DNA: TGTGCCAGTGGTCCCGGGACAGGGTTGAACACTGAAGCTTTCTTT. Its translation is CASGPGTGLNTEAFF.

The chain recombines TRBV28 with TRBJ1-2; weak D call: TRBD1 (6 bases). The CDR3 runs to 13 residues. The V gene's germline CDR1 is MDHEN and CDR2 SYDVKM. V was cut by 6 bases and J by 8 bases, with 16 bases left in between. CDR3 bases: TGTGCCAGCAGCGCCAGGGGCATGCGGGGCTACACCTTC. This sequence encodes CASSARGMRGYTF.

V is TRBV4-1 and J is TRBJ2-7, with 12 bases lining up with TRBD2. The germline V gene has CDR1 MGHRA and CDR2 YSYEKL. Trimming removed 7 bases from V and 1 base from J; junction bases left unmatched: 5. The CDR3 runs to 15 residues. CDR3 bases: TGCGCCAGCAACTCACTAGCGGGAGGTTCCTACGAGCAGTACTTC. It encodes CASNSLAGGSYEQYF.

This clonotype was seen a handful of times. The rearrangement joins TRBV6-2 or TRBV6-3 to TRBJ2-5; 7 nucleotides line up with TRBD2. There are 13 residues in the CDR3. Losses at the gene ends were 5 bases for V and 4 bases for J; bases not matched to a gene: 4. The germline CDR1 and CDR2 sequences are MNHEY and SVGEGT. The CDR3 coding sequence is TGTGCCAGCAGTATGGGGACTACAGAGACCCAGTACTTC. It encodes CASSMGTTETQYF.

This clonotype was counted once. V is TRBV27 and J is TRBJ2-1, with TRBD1 identical over 9 bases. The CDR3 contains 15 residues. The ends lost 7 bases at V and 5 bases at J; junction bases unmatched: 9. Per the germline V gene, CDR1 is MNHEY and CDR2 is SMNVEV (reference sequence). CDR3 nucleotide sequence: TGTGCCAGCACTCCCCTCGGGACAGGGAACAATGAGCAGTTCTTC. Translating gives CASTPLGTGNNEQFF.

V and J are TRBV5-1 and TRBJ2-5, with D possibly being TRBD2 (5 bases). Trimming stripped 4 bases from V and 5 bases from J, with 21 bases between. Germline loops: CDR1 SGHRS, CDR2 YFSETQ. CDR3 size: 16 residues. The CDR3 DNA follows: TGCGCCAGCAGCACCGGACTGTTGTACACGGAGGAGACCCAGTACTTC. Protein: CASSTGLLYTEETQYF.

In this sample, this clonotype turned up once. The rearrangement links TRBV18 to TRBJ1-2; D is unresolved. The CDR3 contains 14 residues. Germline CDR1 KGHSH, CDR2 LQKENI. Between the trimmed V and J ends, which lost 1 base and 8 bases, there was a span of 14 bases. The CDR3 bases are TGTGCCAGCTCACCACGGCACGACAATTCGGGCTACACCTTC. Protein sequence: CASSPRHDNSGYTF.

The rearrangement links TRBV6-1 to TRBJ2-3, with D maybe TRBD2 (5 bases). This CDR3 comprises 15 residues. Germline V gene lookup returns CDR1 MNHNS and CDR2 SASEGT. V lost 5 bases, J lost 0 bases, and 12 bases lay in between. The CDR3 spells CASSTQAGSTDTQYF. In DNA, the CDR3 is TGTGCCAGCAGTACCCAGGCGGGTAGCACAGATACGCAGTATTTT.

The sample holds a few counts of this clonotype. The rearrangement uses TRBV6-8 and TRBJ2-7, with D perhaps given as TRBD1 or TRBD2 (6 bases each). V was clipped by 9 bases and J by 7 bases, with 25 bases between them. Germline V gives CDR1 MNHGY, CDR2 SAAAGT. The CDR3 runs 15 residues. Here the CDR3 DNA reads TGTGCCAGATGGGGGGATGACAGGCCTTTCGATGAGCAGTACTTC. Its protein is CARWGDDRPFDEQYF.

The chain combines TRBV6-1 with TRBJ2-3; 10 bases agree with TRBD2. The germline V gene encodes CDR1 MNHNS and CDR2 SASEGT. The CDR3 is made up of 14 amino acids. The CDR3 loop reads CGVRVSGGRDTQYF. The CDR3 coding sequence is TGTGGGGTGAGGGTTAGCGGGGGGCGGGATACGCAGTATTTT.

This clonotype was counted ten times or more. J is TRBJ2-5 and V is TRBV29-1; D is undetermined. Germline values: CDR1 SQVTM, CDR2 ANQGSEA. Trimming stripped 5 bases from V and 1 base from J, with 5 bases between. CDR3 length: 11 amino acids. The CDR3 coding sequence is TGCAGCGTTCCCAGCCAAGAGACCCAGTACTTC. Encoded protein: CSVPSQETQYF.

The gene calls are TRBV2 and TRBJ2-2; D unresolved. Germline CDR1 is SNHLY and CDR2 is FYNNEI. The CDR3 is 12 amino acids. Trimming shortened V by 5 bases and J by 3 bases, and 4 bases separated the two germline ends. DNA for the CDR3: TGTGCCAGCAGTACTTACACCGGGGAGCTGTTTTTT. As protein: CASSTYTGELFF.

This clonotype has just a few counts. The genes are TRBV20-1 and TRBJ2-4; D may be TRBD1 (6 bases). Germline CDR1 DFQATT, CDR2 SNEGSKA (reference sequence). The CDR3 has 15 residues. V lost 6 bases to trimming and J lost 7 bases, with 22 bases between them. This CDR3 is CSAWGTPGLSNIQYF. The DNA for the CDR3 is TGCAGTGCCTGGGGGACACCGGGCCTTAGTAACATTCAGTACTTC.

The chain joins TRBV20-1 to TRBJ2-3, with TRBD2 identical over 8 bases. V was pared by 3 bases and J by 0 bases, with 2 bases of the junction left unmatched. There are 14 residues in the CDR3. Germline CDR1 is DFQATT and CDR2 is SNEGSKA (reference sequence). CDR3 in amino acids: CSASQRESTDTQYF. CDR3 DNA: TGCAGTGCTAGTCAGCGGGAGAGCACAGATACGCAGTATTTT.

The V gene is TRBV3-1, the J gene TRBJ2-5, with D unresolved. Germline CDR1 and CDR2: LGHDT and YNNKEL (reference sequence). Trimming stripped 3 bases from V and 2 bases from J, with 10 bases between. The CDR3 runs 14 residues. CDR3 in DNA: TGTGCCAGCAGCCATCTAGGGTCACAAGAGACCCAGTACTTC. Protein: CASSHLGSQETQYF.

This clonotype was observed a few times. The chain joins TRBV25-1 to TRBJ1-6; D is possibly TRBD1 (5 bases). V shed 2 bases and J shed 9 bases, with 14 bases lying between them. The CDR3 totals 15 residues. Per the germline V gene, CDR1 is MGHDK and CDR2 is SYGVNS. The CDR3 nucleotides read TGTGCCAGCAGTGAAAGGGACCCCATGAGTTCACCCCTCCACTTT. Its translation: CASSERDPMSSPLHF.